In this sample, the clone carrying this T cell receptor beta chain is medium-sized. What it binds is unknown. This sample was included in a study of naive and memory T cell subsets. Study outcomes and limitations: Potentially, T cell activation and differentiation skew this RNA-based measurement.

J gave up 1 base and V 0 bases, and 6 bases lay outside the gene matches. The CDR3 length is 16 residues. The germline V gene encodes CDR1 DFQATT and CDR2 SNEGSKA (reference sequence). Stated treatment: skin biopsy from saline-injected control site (resident skin T cells). Reverse transcription used DNase-treated unsorted total RNA, aiming for about 1 to 1000 ng. The library had UMIs added by 3' ligation of an oligonucleotide to TCR cDNA. Resident skin T cells were sampled by biopsying skin sites injected with saline. Amplification of ligated cDNA took four PCR rounds with SP2 and nested alpha and beta constant primers. MiXCR, run by TCRdb on the UMI-ligation and nested PCR reads, gives a single entry per CDR3 protein. The data contain thousands of distinct CDR3 sequences, 3.5% to 5% of them singletons.

The sequence was obtained from an adult in good health. The sequences come from skin, collected from a saline injection site in the skin. The genes are TRBV20-1 and TRBJ2-7, with 10 positions matching TRBD2. The CDR3 here is CSARDRLAGESYEQYF. The CDR3 DNA follows: TGCAGTGCTAGAGATCGGCTAGCGGGGGAGTCCTACGAGCAGTACTTC.